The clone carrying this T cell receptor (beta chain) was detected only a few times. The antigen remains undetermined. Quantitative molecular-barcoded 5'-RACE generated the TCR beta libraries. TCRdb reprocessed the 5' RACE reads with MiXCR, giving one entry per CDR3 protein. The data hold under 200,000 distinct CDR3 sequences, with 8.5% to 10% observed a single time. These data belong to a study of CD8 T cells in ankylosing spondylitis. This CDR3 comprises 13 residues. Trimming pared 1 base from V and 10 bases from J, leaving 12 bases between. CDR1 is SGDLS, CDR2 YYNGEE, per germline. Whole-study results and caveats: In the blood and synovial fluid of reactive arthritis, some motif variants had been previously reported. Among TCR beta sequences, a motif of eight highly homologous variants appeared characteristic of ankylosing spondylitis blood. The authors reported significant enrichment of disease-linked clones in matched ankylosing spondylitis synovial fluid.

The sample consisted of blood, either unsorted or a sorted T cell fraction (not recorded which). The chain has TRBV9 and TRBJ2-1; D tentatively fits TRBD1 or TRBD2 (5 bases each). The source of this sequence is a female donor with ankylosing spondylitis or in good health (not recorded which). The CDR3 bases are TGTGCCAGCAGCGTAATAGGGACGGAGGAGCAGTTCTTC. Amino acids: CASSVIGTEEQFF.